The entry that follows covers one T cell receptor beta chain sequence. What it binds is unknown. Libraries were prepared by immunoSEQ multiplex PCR; TCRdb keeps only in-frame clonotypes and omits some of them. This sample has fewer than 45,000 clones, with approximately 87% found just once. The sample belongs to a study of OX40 agonist ivuxolimab in advanced cancers. About the research overall: Ivuxolimab, which patients received intravenously every 2 weeks, was dosed at 0.01 to 10 mg/kg. Study conclusions and caveats: Clonal expansion in partial responders at 0.1-3.0 mg/kg ranked among the lowest. At doses 0.1 to 3.0 mg/kg, CD4+ and CD8+ clones expanded. CD8+ T cells averaged more expanded clones than CD4+.

The germline V gene encodes CDR1 SGHNT and CDR2 YYREEE (reference sequence). This CDR3 has 16 residues. Unmatched junction bases numbered 6, after V lost 0 bases and J lost 5 bases. The rearrangement links TRBV5-4 to TRBJ2-5; 11 bases fit TRBD2. The clonotype originates from an adult with an advanced solid tumor such as melanoma, head and neck, liver or kidney cancer. The starting material was CD4+ or CD8+ T cells sorted from blood, obtained in a trial of the OX40 agonist ivuxolimab. The CDR3, as DNA: TGTGCCAGCAGCTTGGTAACTAGCGGGAGTATTGAGACCCAGTACTTC. As protein: CASSLVTSGSIETQYF.